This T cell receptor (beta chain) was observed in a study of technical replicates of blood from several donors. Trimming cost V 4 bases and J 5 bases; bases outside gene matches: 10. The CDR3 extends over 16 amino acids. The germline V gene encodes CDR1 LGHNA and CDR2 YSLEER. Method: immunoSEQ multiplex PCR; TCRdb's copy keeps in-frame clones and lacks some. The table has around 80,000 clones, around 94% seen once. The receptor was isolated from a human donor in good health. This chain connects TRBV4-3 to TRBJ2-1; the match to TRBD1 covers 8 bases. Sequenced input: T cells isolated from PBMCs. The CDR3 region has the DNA TGCGCCAGCAGCCTCACTCCAGGACAGGGAAACAATGAGCAGTTCTTC. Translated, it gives CASSLTPGQGNNEQFF.